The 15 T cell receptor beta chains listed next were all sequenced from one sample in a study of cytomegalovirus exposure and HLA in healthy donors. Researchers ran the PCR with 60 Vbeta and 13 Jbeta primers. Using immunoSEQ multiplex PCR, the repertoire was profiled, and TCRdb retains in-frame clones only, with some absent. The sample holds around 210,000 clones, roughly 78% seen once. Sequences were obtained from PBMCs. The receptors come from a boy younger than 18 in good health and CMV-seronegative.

CDR3 sequence: CAISETGYSNQPQHF. The CDR3 nucleotides read TGTGCCATCAGTGAGACAGGTTATAGCAATCAGCCCCAGCATTTT. The chain couples TRBV10-3 to TRBJ1-5; tentative D call: TRBD1 (5 bases). V lost 2 bases and J 0 bases, leaving 8 bases between the germline ends. This CDR3 has 15 amino acids. Germline loops: CDR1 ENHRY, CDR2 SYGVKD.

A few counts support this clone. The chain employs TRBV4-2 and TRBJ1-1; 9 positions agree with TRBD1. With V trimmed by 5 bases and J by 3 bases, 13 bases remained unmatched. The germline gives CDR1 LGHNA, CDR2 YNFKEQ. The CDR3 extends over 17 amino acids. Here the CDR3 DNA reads TGTGCCAGCAGCTCCGTCTGGGACAGGGCTAAAGACACTGAAGCTTTCTTT. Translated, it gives CASSSVWDRAKDTEAFF.

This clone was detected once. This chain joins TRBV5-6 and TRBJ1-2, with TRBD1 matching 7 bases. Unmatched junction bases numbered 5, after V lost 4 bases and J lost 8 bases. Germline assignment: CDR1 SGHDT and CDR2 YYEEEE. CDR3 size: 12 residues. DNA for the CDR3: TGTGCCAGCAGCACCCAGGGGGGAGGCTACACCTTC. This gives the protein CASSTQGGGYTF.

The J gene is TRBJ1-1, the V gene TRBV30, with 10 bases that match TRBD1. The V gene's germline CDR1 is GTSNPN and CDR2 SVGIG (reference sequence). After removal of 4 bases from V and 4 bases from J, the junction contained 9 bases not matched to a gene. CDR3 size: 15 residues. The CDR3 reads CAWTWTGGMGTEAFF. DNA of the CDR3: TGTGCCTGGACTTGGACAGGGGGGATGGGCACTGAAGCTTTCTTT. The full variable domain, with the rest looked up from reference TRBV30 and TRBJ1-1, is SQTIHQWPATLVQPVGSPLSLECTVEGTSNPNLYWYRQAAGRGLQLLFYSVGIGQISSEVPQNLSASRPQDRQFILSSKKLLLSDSGFYLCAWTWTGGMGTEAFFGQGTRLTVV.

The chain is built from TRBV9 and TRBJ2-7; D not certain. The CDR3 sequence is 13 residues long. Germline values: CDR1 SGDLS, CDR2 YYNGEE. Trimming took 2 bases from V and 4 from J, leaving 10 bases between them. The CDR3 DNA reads TGTGCCAGCAGCGTTGGTTACGGTTACGAGCAGTACTTC. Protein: CASSVGYGYEQYF.

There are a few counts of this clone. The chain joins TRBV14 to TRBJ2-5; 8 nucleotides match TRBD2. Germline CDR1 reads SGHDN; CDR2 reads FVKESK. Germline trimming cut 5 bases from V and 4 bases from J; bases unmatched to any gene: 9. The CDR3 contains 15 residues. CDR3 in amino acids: CASSALGSGRETQYF. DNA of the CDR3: TGTGCCAGCAGCGCCCTGGGGAGCGGGAGAGAGACCCAGTACTTC.

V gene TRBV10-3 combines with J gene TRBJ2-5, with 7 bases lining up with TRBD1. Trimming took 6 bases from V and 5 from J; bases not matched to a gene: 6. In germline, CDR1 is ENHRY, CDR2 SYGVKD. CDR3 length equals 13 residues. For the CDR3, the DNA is TGTGCCATCAGCGTAGGACAGGCGGAGACCCAGTACTTC. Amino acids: CAISVGQAETQYF.

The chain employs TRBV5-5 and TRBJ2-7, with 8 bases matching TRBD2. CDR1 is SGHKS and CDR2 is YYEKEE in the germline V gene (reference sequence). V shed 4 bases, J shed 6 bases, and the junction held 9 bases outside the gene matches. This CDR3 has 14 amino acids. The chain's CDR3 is CASSQTRTSSEQYF. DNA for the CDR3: TGTGCCAGCAGCCAAACGAGGACTAGCAGCGAGCAGTACTTC.

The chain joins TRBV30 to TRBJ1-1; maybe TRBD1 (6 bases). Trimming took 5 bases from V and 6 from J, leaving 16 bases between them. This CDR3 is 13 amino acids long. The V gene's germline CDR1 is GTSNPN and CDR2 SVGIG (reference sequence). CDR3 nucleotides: TGTGCCTGGGGGGGAGGGGGGTTGGCTGAAGCTTTCTTT. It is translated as CAWGGGGLAEAFF.

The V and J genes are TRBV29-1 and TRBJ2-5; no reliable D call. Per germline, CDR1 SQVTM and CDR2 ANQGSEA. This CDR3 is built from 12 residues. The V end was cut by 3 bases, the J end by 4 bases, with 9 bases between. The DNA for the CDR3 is TGCAGCGTTGATTTCACGAGAGAGACCCAGTACTTC. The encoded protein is CSVDFTRETQYF.

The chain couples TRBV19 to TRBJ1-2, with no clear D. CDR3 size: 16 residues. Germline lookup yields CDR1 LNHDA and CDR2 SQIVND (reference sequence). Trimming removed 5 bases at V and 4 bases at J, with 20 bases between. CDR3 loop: CASSVLEGTQFYGYTF. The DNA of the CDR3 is TGTGCCAGTAGTGTATTAGAGGGAACCCAATTCTATGGCTACACCTTC.

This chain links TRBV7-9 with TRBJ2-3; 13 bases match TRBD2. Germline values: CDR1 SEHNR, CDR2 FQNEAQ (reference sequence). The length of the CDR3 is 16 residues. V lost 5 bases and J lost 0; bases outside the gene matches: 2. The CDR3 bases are TGTGCCAGCAGCCCGGGACTAGCGGGAAGCACAGATACGCAGTATTTT. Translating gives CASSPGLAGSTDTQYF.

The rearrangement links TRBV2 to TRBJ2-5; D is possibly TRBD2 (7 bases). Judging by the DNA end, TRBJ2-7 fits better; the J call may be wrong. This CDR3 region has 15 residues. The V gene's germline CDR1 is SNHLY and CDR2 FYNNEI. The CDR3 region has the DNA TGTGCCAGCAGTGGACGAAAGGGGGAGGGTCACGAGCAGTACTTC. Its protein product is CASSGRKGEGHEQYF.

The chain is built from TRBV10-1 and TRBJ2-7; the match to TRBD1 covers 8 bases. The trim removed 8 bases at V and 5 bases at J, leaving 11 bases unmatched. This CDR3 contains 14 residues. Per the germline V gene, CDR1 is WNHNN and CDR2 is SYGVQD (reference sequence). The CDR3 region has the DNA TGCGCCAGCTCCGTGGACAGGGTCAGCAACGAGCAGTACTTC. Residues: CASSVDRVSNEQYF.

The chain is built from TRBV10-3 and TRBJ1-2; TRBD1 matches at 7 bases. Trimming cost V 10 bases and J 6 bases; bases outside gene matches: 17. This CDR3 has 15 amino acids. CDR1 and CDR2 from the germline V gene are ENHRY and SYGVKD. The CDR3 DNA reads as TGTGCCACGGCTCCTGGAACAGGGGCTAAGGATGGCTACACCTTC. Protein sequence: CATAPGTGAKDGYTF.